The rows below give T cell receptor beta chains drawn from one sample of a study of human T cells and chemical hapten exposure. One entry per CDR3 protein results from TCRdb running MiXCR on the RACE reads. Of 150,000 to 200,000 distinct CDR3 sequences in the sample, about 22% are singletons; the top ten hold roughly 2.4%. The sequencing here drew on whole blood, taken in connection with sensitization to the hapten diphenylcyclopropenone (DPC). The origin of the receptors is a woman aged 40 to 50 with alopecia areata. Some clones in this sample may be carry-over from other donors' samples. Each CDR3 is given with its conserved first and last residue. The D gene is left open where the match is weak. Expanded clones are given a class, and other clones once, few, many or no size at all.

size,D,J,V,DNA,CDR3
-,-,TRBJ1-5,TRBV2,TGTGCCAGCAGTAGGTCGGTTCCGAGCAATCAGCCCCAGCATTTT,CASSRSVPSNQPQHF
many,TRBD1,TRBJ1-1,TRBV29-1,TGCAGCGTTGGACAGGGTGAAGCTTTCTTT,CSVGQGEAFF
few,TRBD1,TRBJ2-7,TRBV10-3,TGTGCCATCAGTGAGTCGTGGCAGGGGGCCACCTACGAGCAGTACTTC,CAISESWQGATYEQYF
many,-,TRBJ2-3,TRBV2,TGTGCCAGCACCCAGTCAGGACAGTACACAGATACGCAGTATTTT,CASTQSGQYTDTQYF
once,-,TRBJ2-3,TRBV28,TGTGCCAGCAGAGCTCCGGATACGCAGTATTTT,CASRAPDTQYF
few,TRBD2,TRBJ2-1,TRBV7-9,TGTGCCAGCAGCTTCCCTCCTCGACTAGCGGGAAGTTCCAATGAGCAGTTCTTC,CASSFPPRLAGSSNEQFF
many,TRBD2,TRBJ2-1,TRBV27,TGTGCCAGCAGTTTGGGAGGGACTATCCACAATGAGCAGTTCTTC,CASSLGGTIHNEQFF
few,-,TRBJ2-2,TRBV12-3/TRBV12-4,TGTGCCAGCAGTTTTCAGTATGAGCTGTTTTTT,CASSFQYELFF
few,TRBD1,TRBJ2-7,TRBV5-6,TGTGCCAGCAGCTTAAACCGGGACAGGTGGAAGTTC,CASSLNRDRWKF
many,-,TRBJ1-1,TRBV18,TGTGCCAGCTCACCTAGCCTGAACACTGAAGCTTTCTTT,CASSPSLNTEAFF
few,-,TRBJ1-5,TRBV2,TGTGCCAGCAGTGAAGATCAGTATTATCAGCCCCAGCATTTT,CASSEDQYYQPQHF
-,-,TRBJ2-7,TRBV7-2,TGTGCCAGCAGCTTCCTAACGGTTTCCTACGAGCAGTACTTC,CASSFLTVSYEQYF
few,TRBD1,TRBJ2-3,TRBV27,TGTGCCAGCAGTCCCTGGACAGGGGGCACAGATACGCAGTATTTT,CASSPWTGGTDTQYF
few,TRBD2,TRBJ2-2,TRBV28,TGTGCCAGCAGTTACGGGACTAGCTGGCTAAACACCGGGGAGCTGTTTTTT,CASSYGTSWLNTGELFF
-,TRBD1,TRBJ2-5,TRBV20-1,TGCAGTGCTAGGGACAGGGGGGCCCTGGAGACCCAGTACTTC,CSARDRGALETQYF
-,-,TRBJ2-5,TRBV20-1,TGCAGTGCCAAAGACCCCTGGGGAGAGACCCAGTACTTC,CSAKDPWGETQYF
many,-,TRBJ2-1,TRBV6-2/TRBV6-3,TGTGCCAGCAGTTATTCATTTCCCTACAATGAGCAGTTCTTC,CASSYSFPYNEQFF
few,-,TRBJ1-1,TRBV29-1,TGCAGCGCTAGCCGGGGGGCAGGCGGCACTGAAGCTTTCTTT,CSASRGAGGTEAFF
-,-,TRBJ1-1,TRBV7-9,TGTGCCAGCAGCCCTGGAGGGGCTACTGAAGCTTTCTTT,CASSPGGATEAFF
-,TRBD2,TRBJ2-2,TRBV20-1,TGCAGTGCTAGACAGGGCGGGAGGGCCTATGGGGAGCTGTTTTTT,CSARQGGRAYGELFF
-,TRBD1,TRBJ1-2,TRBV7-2,TGTGCCAGCAGCTTAAGCCAGGGGGCCGTTTGGACCTATGGCTACACCTTC,CASSLSQGAVWTYGYTF
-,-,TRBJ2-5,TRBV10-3,TGTGCCATCAGTGAACGAGAGACCCAGTACTTC,CAISERETQYF
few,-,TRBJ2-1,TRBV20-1,TGCAGTGCTAACCTAGAACAGGGTTCGGGGGCATGGGTCAATGAGCAGTTCTTC,CSANLEQGSGAWVNEQFF
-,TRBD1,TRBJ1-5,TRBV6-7,TGTGCCAGCAGTTACTCGACCGTGGACAGGGGCCAGCCCCAGCATTTT,CASSYSTVDRGQPQHF
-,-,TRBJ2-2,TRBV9,TGTGCCAGCAGCTTGATGGGGGGCCCCGGGGAGCTGTTTTTT,CASSLMGGPGELFF
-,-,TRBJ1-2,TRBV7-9,TGTGCCAGCGACGATGGCTACACCTTC,CASDDGYTF
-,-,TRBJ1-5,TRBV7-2,TGTGCCAGCAGCATAACAGGTTCTAGCAATCAGCCCCAGCATTTT,CASSITGSSNQPQHF
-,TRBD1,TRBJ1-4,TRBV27,TGTGCCAGCAGCCGAGGGACAGCCGAGCCGGAAAAACTGTTTTTT,CASSRGTAEPEKLFF
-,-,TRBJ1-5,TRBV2,TGTGCCAGCAGCGGGGGCACAGGGCCCCAAAGCAATCAGCCCCAGCATTTT,CASSGGTGPQSNQPQHF
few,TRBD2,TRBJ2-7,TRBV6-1,TGTGCCAGCAGTGAAGGGACTAGCGGGAGCTACGAGCAGTACTTC,CASSEGTSGSYEQYF
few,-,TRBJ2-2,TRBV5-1,TGCGCCAGCAGCTGGCGGGACCCCGGGGAGCTGTTTTTT,CASSWRDPGELFF
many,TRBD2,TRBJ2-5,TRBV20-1,TGCAGTGCTGCGAGCGGGAGGGCCGGGACCCAGTACTTC,CSAASGRAGTQYF
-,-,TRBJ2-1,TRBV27,TGTGCCAGCAGTCCTACAGGGACCTCCTACAATGAGCAGTTCTTC,CASSPTGTSYNEQFF
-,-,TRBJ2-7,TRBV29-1,TGCAGCGTTCCGGACCAGGTGTACTTC,CSVPDQVYF
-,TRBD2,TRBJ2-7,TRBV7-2,TGTGCCAGCAGCTTTAGCGGGGAGTATCATTACGAGCAGTACTTC,CASSFSGEYHYEQYF
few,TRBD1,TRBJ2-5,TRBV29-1,TGTGCCACGTCCCACAGGGGGAGAGAGACCCAGTACTTC,CATSHRGRETQYF
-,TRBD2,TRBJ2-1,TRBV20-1,TGCAGTGCTCAAGCGGGACCTTACAATGAGCAGTTCTTC,CSAQAGPYNEQFF
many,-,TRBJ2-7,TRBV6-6,TGTGCCAGCAGTTCTAGCTTCCTTACCTACGAGCAGTACTTC,CASSSSFLTYEQYF
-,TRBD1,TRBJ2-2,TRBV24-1,TGTGCCACCATGGAAGACAGGGAACCCGGGGAGCTGTTTTTT,CATMEDREPGELFF
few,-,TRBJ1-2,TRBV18,TGTGCCAGCTCACCCGAGGTCCTCCCTTCCTATGGCTACACCTTC,CASSPEVLPSYGYTF
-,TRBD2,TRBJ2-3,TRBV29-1,TGCAGCGGGGCGGGAGGCACAGATACGCAGTATTTT,CSGAGGTDTQYF
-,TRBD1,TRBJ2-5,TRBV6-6,TGTGCCAGCAGTCAACAGGGGGGAGAGACCCAGTACTTC,CASSQQGGETQYF
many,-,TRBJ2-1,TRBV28,TGTGCCAGCAGTTCCCTTAGCGGTGAGCAGTTCTTC,CASSSLSGEQFF
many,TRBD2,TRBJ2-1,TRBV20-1,TGCAGTGCATCTTCGGGGGGGCGCTCGCCGCCCAATGAGCAGTTCTTC,CSASSGGRSPPNEQFF
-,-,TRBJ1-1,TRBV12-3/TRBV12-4,TGTGCCAGCAGTTTAGCGACAGCCCCAGAAGCTTTCTTT,CASSLATAPEAFF
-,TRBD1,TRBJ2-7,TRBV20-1,TGCAGTGCCAACCCTCCGGGACAGGGGACCTACGAGCAGTACTTC,CSANPPGQGTYEQYF
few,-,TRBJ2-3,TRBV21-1,TGTGCCAGCAGCAAAGACCGGAGTAGCGGGAGGGCAAGAGATACGCAGTATTTT,CASSKDRSSGRARDTQYF